This TCR beta chain is from a study of CD4+ T cells in melanoma. General study results and limits: A reported correlation linked neoantigen-specific CD4+ T cells to CD8+, macrophage and B cell function.

Using immunoSEQ multiplex PCR, the repertoire was profiled, and TCRdb retains in-frame clones only, with some absent. Counted here are some 10,000 clones, about 72% occurring once; the ten biggest clones make up over 9%. This clone was counted only a few times. Its antigen is as yet unknown. Trimming removed 2 bases from V and 1 base from J, with 14 bases in between. The CDR3 consists of 16 residues. CDR1 is MNHEY, CDR2 SMNVEV, per germline (reference sequence). This TCR came from a human donor with melanoma. J is TRBJ1-1 and V is TRBV27; D is ambiguous. The sequenced material came from cells from a culture (not recorded whether cultured in vitro). This chain's CDR3 is CASSLKSAFRNTEAFF. Written as DNA, the CDR3 is TGTGCCAGCAGTTTAAAATCGGCATTTAGGAACACTGAAGCTTTCTTT.